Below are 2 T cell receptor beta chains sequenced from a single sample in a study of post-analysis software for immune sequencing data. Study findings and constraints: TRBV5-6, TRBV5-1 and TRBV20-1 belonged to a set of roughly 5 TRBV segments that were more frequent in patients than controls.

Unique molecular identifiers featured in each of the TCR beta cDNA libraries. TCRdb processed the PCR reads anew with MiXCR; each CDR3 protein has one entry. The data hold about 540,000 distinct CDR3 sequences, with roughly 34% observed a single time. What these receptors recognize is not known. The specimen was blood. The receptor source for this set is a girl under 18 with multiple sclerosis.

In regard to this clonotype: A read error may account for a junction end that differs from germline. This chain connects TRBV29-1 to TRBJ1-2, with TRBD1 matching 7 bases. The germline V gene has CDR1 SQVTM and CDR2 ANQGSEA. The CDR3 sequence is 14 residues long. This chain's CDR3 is CSAEDRDRVYGYTF. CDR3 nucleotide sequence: TGCAGCGCTGAAGATCGAGACAGGGTCTATGGCTACACCTTC.

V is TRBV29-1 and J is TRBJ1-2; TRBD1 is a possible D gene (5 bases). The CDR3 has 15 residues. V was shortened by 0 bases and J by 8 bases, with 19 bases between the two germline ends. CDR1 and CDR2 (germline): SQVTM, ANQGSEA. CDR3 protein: CSVEDLDTGLDGYTF. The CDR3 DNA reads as TGCAGCGTTGAAGATCTGGACACAGGTTTGGACGGCTACACCTTC.